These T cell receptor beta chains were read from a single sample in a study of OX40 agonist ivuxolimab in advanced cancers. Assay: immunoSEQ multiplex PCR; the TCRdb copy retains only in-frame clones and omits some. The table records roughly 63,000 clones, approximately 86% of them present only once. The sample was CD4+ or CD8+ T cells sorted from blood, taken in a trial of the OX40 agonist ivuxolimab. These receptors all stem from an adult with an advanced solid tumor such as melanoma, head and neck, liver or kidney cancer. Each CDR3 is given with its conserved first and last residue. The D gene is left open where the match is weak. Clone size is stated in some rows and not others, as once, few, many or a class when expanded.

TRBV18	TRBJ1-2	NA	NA	TGTGCCAGCTCACCAAGTCACGGGACGGGAGGCTACACCTTC	CASSPSHGTGGYTF
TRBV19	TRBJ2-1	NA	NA	TGTGCCAGTAAGGCCCCCCTCGATGAGCAGTTCTTC	CASKAPLDEQFF
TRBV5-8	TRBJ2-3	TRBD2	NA	TGTGCCAGCAGCGTGGATACTAGCGGGGGAACAGATACGCAGTATTTT	CASSVDTSGGTDTQYF
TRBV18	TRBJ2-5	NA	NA	TGTGCCAGCTCACCAGTATCAACCCCGGGAGAGACCCAGTACTTC	CASSPVSTPGETQYF
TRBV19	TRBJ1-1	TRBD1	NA	TGTGCCAGTAGTGGGGGGACAGGACAAGCTTTCTTT	CASSGGTGQAFF
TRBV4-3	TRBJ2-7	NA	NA	TGCGCCAGCAGCCCTGGGGTATTATTCGAGCAGTACTTC	CASSPGVLFEQYF
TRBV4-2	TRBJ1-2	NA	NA	TGTGCCAGCAGCCAAGGGGGGGCAGGGTCCTATGGCTACACCTTC	CASSQGGAGSYGYTF
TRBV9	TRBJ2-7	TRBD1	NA	TGTGCCAGCAGCCAAACCTTAACAGGGGCGGACGAGCAGTACTTC	CASSQTLTGADEQYF
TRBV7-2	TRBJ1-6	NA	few	TGTGCCAGCAGCTCCGGGCGGCAGGGTAATTCACCCCTCCACTTT	CASSSGRQGNSPLHF
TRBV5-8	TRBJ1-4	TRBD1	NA	TGTGCCAGCAGCCCAAACTCCGGACAGGGTGGTGAAGTGTTTTTT	CASSPNSGQGGEVFF
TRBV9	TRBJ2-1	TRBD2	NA	TGTGCCAGCAGCGCCAGGACGGATAGCGGGGCTGAGCAGTTCTTC	CASSARTDSGAEQFF
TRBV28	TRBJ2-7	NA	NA	TGTGCCAGCACCCCCTTTATAATAACGGGGGACGAGCAGTACTTC	CASTPFIITGDEQYF
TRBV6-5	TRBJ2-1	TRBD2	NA	TGTGCCAGCAGTTCCAGCGGGAGCGGCCAGTTCTTC	CASSSSGSGQFF
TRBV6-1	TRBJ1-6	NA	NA	TGTGCCAGCAGTTGGGGGGGTAATTCACCCCTCCACTTT	CASSWGGNSPLHF
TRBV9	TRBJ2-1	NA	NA	TGTGCCAGCAGGGCTAGCGACAATGAGCAGTTCTTC	CASRASDNEQFF
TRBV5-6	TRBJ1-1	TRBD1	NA	TGTGCCAGCAGCCGGGGAGGGGGCAGGATGAACACTGAAGCTTTCTTT	CASSRGGGRMNTEAFF
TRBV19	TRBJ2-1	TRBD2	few	TGTGCCAGTAGTCTGAGGGGATTCACTAGCGGGGGCTACAATGAGCAGTTCTTC	CASSLRGFTSGGYNEQFF
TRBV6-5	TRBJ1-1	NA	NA	TGTGCCAGCAGTCGTACGGGGAACACTGAAGCTTTCTTT	CASSRTGNTEAFF
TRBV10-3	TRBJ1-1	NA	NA	TGTGCCATCCGTCGAGGGAATGAAGCTTTCTTT	CAIRRGNEAFF
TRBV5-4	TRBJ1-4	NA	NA	TGTGCCAGCAGTCCTAGCCAAGGAAGGCCAGCAACTAATGAAAAACTGTTTTTT	CASSPSQGRPATNEKLFF
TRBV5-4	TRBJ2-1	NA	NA	TGTGCCAGCAGCTCTCCCACCACGGTACGGGGTGAGCAGCTCTTC	CASSSPTTVRGEQLF
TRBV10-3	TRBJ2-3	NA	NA	TGTGCCATCAGTGAGGATCCGACACGAAATACGCAGTATTTT	CAISEDPTRNTQYF
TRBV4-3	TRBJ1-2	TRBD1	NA	TGCGCCAGCAGCCAAGAGCCCTGGACAGGGGGTGGCTACACCTTC	CASSQEPWTGGGYTF
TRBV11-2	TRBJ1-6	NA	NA	TGTGCCAGCAGCCTAATTAGGGGTTCACCCCTCCACTTT	CASSLIRGSPLHF
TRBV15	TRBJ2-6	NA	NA	TGTGCCACCAGAGCAGGGGGGGTCGGGGCCAACGTCCTGACTTTC	CATRAGGVGANVLTF
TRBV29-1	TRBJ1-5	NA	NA	TGCAGCGTTCGTTTGGGAAGCAATCAGCCCCAGCATTTT	CSVRLGSNQPQHF
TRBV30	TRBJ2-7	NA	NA	TGTGCCTGGAGTGTACCCCTAGCCTCATTTTCATACGAGCAGTACTTC	CAWSVPLASFSYEQYF